The source of this T cell receptor (beta chain) is a study of blood T cell dynamics during melanoma immunotherapy. CDR3 length: 14 amino acids. The germline V gene has CDR1 SGHRS and CDR2 YFSETQ. The V end lost 4 bases, the J end lost 6 bases, and 13 bases lay between the germline ends. Method: immunoSEQ multiplex PCR; TCRdb's copy keeps in-frame clones and lacks some. The sample comprises some 9,900 clones, 88% of which are singletons, and over 9.5% rests with the top ten. The time point is: pre-treatment baseline. The receptor's source is a human donor with melanoma. The chain has TRBV5-1 and TRBJ2-2, with unresolved D. The starting material was blood, obtained from a patient treated with checkpoint blockade. CDR3 coding DNA: TGCGCCAGCAGCCCGACTTCCACTCCCGGGGAGCTGTTTTTT. Translation gives CASSPTSTPGELFF.